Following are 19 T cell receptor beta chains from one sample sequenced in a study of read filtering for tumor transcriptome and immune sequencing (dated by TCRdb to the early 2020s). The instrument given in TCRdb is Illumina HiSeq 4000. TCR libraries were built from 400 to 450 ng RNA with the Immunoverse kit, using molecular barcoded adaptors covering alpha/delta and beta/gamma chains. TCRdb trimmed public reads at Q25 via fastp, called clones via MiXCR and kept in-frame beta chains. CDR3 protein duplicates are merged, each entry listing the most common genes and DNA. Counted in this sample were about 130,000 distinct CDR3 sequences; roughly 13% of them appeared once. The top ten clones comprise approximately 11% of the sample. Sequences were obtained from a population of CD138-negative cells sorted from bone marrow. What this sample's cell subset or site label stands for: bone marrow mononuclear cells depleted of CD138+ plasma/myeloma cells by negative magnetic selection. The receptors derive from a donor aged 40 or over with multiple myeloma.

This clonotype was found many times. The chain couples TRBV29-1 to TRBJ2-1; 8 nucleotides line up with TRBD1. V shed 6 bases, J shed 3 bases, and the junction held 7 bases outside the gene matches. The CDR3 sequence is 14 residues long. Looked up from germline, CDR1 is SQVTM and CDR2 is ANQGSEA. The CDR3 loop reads CSVARTGNYNEQFF. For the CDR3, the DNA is TGCAGCGTAGCTAGGACAGGGAACTACAATGAGCAGTTCTTC.

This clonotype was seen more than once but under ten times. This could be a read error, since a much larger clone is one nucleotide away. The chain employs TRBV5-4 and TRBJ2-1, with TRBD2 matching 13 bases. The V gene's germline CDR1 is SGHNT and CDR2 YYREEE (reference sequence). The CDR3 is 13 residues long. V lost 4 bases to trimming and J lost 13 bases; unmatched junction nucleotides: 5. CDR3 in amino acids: CASSTRLAGGQFF. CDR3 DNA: TGTGCCAGCAGCACGCGACTAGCGGGAGGACAGTTCTTC.

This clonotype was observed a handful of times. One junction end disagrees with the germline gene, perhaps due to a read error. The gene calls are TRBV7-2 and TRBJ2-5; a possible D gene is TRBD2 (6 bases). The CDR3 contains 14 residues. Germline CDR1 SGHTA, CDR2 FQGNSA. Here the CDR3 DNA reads TGTGCCAGCAGTTTAGGGAGGTTCCAAGAGACCCAGTACTTC. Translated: CASSLGRFQETQYF.

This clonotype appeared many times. The chain's CDR3 is CSVGQGAIGELFF. DNA of the CDR3: TGCAGCGTAGGACAGGGGGCTATCGGGGAGCTGTTTTTT. The chain uses TRBV29-1 and TRBJ2-2; 11 bases are shared with TRBD1. This CDR3 is built from 13 residues. After removal of 6 bases from V and 7 bases from J, the junction contained 4 bases not matched to a gene. Germline assignment: CDR1 SQVTM and CDR2 ANQGSEA.

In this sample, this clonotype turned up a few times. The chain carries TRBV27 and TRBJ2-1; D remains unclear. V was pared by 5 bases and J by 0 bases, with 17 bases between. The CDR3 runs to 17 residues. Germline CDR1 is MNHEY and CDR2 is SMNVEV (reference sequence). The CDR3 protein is CASSPLDTLSSYNEQFF. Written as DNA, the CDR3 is TGTGCCAGCAGTCCTCTAGACACCTTGAGCTCCTACAATGAGCAGTTCTTC.

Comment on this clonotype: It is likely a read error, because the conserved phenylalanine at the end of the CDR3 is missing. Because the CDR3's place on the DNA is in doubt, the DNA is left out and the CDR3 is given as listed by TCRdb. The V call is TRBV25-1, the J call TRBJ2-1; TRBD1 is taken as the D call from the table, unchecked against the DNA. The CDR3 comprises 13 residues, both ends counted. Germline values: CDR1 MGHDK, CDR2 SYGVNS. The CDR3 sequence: CASSEVQGNEQIC.

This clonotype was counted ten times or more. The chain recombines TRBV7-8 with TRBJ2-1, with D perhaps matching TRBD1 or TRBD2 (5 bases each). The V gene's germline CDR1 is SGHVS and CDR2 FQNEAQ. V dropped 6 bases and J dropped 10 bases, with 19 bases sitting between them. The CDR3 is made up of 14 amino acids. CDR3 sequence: CASSEPGPGYEQFF. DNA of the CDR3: TGTGCCAGCAGTGAGCCGGGACCAGGCTACGAGCAGTTCTTC.

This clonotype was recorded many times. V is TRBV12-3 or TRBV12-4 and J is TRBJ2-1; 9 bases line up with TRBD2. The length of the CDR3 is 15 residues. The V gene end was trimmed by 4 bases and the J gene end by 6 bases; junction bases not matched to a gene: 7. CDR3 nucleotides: TGTGCCAGCAGTTCCCAGGCTAGCGGGGCCAATGAGCAGTTCTTC. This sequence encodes CASSSQASGANEQFF.

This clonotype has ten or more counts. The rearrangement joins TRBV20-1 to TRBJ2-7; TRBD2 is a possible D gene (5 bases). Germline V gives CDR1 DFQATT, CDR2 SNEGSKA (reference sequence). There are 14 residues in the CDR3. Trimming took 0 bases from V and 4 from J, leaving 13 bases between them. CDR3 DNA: TGCAGTGCTAGAGAGGCTAGTACGGGGTACGAGCAGTACTTC. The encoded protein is CSAREASTGYEQYF.

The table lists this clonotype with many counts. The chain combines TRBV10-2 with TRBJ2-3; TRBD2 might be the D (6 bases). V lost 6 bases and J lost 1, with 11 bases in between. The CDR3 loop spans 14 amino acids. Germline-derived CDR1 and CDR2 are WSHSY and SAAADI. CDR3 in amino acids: CASSLGSGTDTQYF. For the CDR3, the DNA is TGCGCCAGCAGCCTCGGGAGTGGCACAGATACGCAGTATTTT.

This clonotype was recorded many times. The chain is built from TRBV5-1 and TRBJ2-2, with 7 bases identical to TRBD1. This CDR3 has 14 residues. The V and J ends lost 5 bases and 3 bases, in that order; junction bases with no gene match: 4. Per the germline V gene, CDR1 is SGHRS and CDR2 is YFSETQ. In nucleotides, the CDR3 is TGCGCCAGCAGTCGACAGGGCGACACCGGGGAGCTGTTTTTT. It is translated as CASSRQGDTGELFF.

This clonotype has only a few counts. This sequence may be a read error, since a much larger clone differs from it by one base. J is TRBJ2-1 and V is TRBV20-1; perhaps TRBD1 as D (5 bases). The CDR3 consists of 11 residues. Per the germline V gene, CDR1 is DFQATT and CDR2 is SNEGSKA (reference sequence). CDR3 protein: CSATRANAQFF. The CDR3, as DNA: TGCAGTGCTACCAGGGCCAATGCGCAGTTCTTC.

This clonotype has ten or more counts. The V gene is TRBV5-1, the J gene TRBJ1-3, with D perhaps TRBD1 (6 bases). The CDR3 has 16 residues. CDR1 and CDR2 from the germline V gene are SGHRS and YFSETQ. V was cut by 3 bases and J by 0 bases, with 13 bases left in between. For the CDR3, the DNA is TGCGCCAGCAGCTCGGACAGTCCGTTCTCTGGAAACACCATATATTTT. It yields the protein CASSSDSPFSGNTIYF.

The CDR3 DNA reads TGTGCCAGCAGCTTATTTCCTAGCTCCCCCGCGGGGGAGCTGTTTTTT. Translating gives CASSLFPSSPAGELFF. The chain is built from TRBV7-3 and TRBJ2-2, with D possibly matching TRBD2 (5 bases). The length of the CDR3 is 16 residues. V lost 2 bases, J lost 8 bases, and 18 bases lay in between. The V gene's germline CDR1 is SGHTA and CDR2 FQGTGA. Together with reference TRBV7-3 and TRBJ2-2, the CDR3 gives the full variable domain: GAGVSQTPSNKVTEKGKYVELRCDPISGHTALYWYRQSLGQGPEFLIYFQGTGAADDSGLPNDRFFAVRPEGSVSTLKIQRTERGDSAVYLCASSLFPSSPAGELFFGEGSRLTVL.

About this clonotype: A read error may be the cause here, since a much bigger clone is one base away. CDR3 in amino acids: CASSLDPLVTFQFF. Written as DNA, the CDR3 is TGTGCCAGCAGCCTAGACCCGCTTGTGACGTTCCAGTTCTTC. The V and J genes are TRBV3-1 and TRBJ2-1; D uncertain. The CDR3 spans 14 residues. V lost 4 bases to trimming and J lost 13 bases, with 20 bases between them. Germline V lookup: CDR1 LGHDT, CDR2 YNNKEL (reference sequence).

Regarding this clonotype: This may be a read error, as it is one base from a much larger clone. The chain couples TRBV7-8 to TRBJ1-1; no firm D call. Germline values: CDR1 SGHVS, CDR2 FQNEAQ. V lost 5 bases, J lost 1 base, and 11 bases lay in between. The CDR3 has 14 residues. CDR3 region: CASSHMRQNTEAFF. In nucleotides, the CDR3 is TGTGCCAGCAGCCACATGCGACAGAACACTGAAGCTTTCTTT.

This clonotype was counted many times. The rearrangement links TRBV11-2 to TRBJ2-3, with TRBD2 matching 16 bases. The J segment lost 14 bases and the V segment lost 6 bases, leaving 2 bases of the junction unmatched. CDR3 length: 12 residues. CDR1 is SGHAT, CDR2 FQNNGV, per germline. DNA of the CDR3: TGTGCCAGCAGGGGACTAGCGGGAGGGCCGTATTTT. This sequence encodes CASRGLAGGPYF.

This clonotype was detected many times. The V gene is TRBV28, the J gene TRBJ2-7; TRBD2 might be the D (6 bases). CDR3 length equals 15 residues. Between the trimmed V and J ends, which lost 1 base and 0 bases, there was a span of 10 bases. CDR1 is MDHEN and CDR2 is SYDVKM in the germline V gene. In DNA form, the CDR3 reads TGTGCCAGCAGTTTATTTAGCGGAAGCTCCTACGAGCAGTACTTC. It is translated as CASSLFSGSSYEQYF.

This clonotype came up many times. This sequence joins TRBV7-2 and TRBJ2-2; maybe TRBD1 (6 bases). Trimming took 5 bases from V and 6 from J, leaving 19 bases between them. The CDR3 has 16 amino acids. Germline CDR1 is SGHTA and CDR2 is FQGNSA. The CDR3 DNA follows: TGTGCCAGCAGCCCAGGGGCCCTCCGGGGAGCCGGGGAGCTGTTTTTT. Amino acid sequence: CASSPGALRGAGELFF.